This T cell receptor beta chain was retrieved from a study of beta chain features in type 1 diabetes. General observations from the study: Type 1 diabetes patients showed a moderate but significant shortening of TCRB CDR3s in all four CD4+ subsets.

Investigators reverse transcribed all isolated RNA, so they sequenced expressed TCRB transcripts. Repertoires were generated with immunoSEQ multiplex PCR, while TCRdb's copy carries only in-frame clones and drops some. The repertoire has around 120,000 clones, 15% to 20% of them found once; the top ten carry roughly 2.6%. CDR1 and CDR2 from the germline V gene are SNHLY and FYNNEI. The CDR3 spans 16 residues. With V trimmed by 1 base and J by 4 bases, 7 bases remained unmatched. A remark on this clone: Its target is not known.

Sequenced: central memory CD4+ T cells from blood. The chain uses TRBV2 and TRBJ2-4, with TRBD1 matching over 7 bases. This receptor was obtained from a young man with type 1 diabetes. CDR3 DNA sequence: TGTGCCAGCAGTGAAGTCAGGGGGTTAGAAAAAAACATTCAGTACTTC. Translated, it gives CASSEVRGLEKNIQYF.